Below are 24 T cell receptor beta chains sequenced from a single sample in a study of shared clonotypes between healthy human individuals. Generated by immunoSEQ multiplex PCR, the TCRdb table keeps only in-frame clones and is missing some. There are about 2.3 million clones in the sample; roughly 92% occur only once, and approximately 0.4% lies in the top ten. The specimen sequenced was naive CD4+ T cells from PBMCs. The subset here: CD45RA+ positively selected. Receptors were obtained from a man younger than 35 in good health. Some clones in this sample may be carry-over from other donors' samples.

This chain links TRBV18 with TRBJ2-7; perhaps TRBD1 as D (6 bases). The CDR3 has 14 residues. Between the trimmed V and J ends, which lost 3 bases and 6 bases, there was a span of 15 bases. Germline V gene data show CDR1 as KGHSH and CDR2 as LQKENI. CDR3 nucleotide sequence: TGTGCCAGCTCACCGGTAACAGGGATTGCCGAGCAGTACTTC. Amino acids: CASSPVTGIAEQYF.

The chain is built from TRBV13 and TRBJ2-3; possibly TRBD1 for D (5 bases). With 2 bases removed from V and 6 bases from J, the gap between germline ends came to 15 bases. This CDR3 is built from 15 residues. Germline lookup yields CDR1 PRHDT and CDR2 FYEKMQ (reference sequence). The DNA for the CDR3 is TGTGCCAGCAGCTTAAACCGCAGGGCCGCCGATACGCAGTATTTT. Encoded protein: CASSLNRRAADTQYF.

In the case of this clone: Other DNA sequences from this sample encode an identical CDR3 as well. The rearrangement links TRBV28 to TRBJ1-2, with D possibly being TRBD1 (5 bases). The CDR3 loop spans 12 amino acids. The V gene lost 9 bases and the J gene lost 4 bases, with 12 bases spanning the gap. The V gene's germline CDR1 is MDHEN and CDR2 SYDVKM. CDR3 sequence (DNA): TGTGCCAGTAGCAGGGTGGGCTATGGCTACACCTTC. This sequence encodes CASSRVGYGYTF.

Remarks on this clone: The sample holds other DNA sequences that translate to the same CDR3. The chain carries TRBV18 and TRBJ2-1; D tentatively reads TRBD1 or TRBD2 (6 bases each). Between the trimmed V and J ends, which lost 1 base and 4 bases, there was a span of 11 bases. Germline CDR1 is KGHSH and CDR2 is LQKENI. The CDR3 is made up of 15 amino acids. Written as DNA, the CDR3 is TGTGCCAGCTCACCACAGGGGGGAACTTACAATGAGCAGTTCTTC. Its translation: CASSPQGGTYNEQFF.

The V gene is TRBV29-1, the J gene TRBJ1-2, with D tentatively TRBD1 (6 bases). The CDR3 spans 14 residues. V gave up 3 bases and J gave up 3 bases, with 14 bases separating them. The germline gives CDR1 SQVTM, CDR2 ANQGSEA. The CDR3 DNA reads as TGCAGCGTTGAGCGACGACAGGCGCACTATGGCTACACCTTC. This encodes CSVERRQAHYGYTF.

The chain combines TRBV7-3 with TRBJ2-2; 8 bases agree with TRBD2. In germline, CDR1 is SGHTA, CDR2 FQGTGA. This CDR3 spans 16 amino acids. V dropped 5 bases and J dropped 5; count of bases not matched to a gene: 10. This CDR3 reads CASSPRGSGKTGELFF. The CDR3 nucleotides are TGTGCCAGCAGCCCAAGGGGTAGCGGGAAGACCGGGGAGCTGTTTTTT.

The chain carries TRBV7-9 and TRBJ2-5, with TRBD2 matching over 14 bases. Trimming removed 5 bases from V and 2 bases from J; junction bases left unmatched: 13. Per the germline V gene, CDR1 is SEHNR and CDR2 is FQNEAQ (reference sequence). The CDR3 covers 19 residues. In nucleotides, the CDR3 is TGTGCCAGCAGCCTAGGGACTAGCGGGAGATGGGAGGGACAAGAGACCCAGTACTTC. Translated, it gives CASSLGTSGRWEGQETQYF.

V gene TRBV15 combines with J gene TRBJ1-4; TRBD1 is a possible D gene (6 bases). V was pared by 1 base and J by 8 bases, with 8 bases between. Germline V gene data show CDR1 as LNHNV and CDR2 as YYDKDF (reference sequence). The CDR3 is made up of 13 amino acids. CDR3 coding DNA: TGTGCCACCAGCAGAGGGGGGGCGGAAAAACTGTTTTTT. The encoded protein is CATSRGGAEKLFF.

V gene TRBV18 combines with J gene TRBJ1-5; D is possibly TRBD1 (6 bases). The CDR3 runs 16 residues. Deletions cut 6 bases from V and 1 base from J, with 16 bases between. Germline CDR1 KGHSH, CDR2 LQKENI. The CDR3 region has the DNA TGTGCCAGCTCGCCGCCTCCGGGGGGCAGCAATCAGCCCCAGCATTTT. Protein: CASSPPPGGSNQPQHF.

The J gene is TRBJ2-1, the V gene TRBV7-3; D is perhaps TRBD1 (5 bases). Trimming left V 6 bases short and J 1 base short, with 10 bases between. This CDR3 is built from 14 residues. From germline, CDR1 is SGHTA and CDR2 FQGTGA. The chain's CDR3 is CASSRAGSYNEQFF. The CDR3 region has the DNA TGTGCCAGCAGTAGGGCAGGGTCCTACAATGAGCAGTTCTTC.

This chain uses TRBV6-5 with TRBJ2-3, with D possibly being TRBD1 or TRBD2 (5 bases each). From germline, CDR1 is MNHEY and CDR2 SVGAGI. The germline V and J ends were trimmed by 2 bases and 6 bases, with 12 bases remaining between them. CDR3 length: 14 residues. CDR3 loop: CASSYGTRGDTQYF. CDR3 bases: TGTGCCAGCAGTTACGGGACGCGCGGGGATACGCAGTATTTT.

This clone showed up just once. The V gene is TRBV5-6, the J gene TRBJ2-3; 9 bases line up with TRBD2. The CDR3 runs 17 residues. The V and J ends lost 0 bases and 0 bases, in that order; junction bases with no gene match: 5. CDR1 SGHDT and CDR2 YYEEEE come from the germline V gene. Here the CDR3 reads CASSLGRLAASTDTQYF. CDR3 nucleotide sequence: TGTGCCAGCAGCTTGGGTCGACTAGCGGCTAGCACAGATACGCAGTATTTT. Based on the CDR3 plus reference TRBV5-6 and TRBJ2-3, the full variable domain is DAGVTQSPTHLIKTRGQQVTLRCSPKSGHDTVSWYQQALGQGPQFIFQYYEEEERQRGNFPDRFSGHQFPNYSSELNVNALLLGDSALYLCASSLGRLAASTDTQYFGPGTRLTVL.

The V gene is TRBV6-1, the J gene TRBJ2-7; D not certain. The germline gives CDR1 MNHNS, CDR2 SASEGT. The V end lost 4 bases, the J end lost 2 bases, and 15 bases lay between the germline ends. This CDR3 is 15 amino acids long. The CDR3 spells CASSVLSAVTYEQYF. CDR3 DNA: TGTGCCAGCAGTGTATTGTCAGCCGTTACCTACGAGCAGTACTTC.

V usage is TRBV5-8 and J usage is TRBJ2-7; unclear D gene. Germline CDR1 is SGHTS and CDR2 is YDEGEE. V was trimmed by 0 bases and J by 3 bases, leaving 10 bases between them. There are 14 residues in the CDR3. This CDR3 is CASSLVPDVYEQYF. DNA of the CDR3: TGTGCCAGCAGCTTGGTTCCTGACGTCTACGAGCAGTACTTC. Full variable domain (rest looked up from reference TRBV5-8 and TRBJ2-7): EAGVTQSPTHLIKTRGQQATLRCSPISGHTSVYWYQQALGLGLQFLLWYDEGEERNRGNFPPRFSGRQFPNYSSELNVNALELEDSALYLCASSLVPDVYEQYFGPGTRLTVT.

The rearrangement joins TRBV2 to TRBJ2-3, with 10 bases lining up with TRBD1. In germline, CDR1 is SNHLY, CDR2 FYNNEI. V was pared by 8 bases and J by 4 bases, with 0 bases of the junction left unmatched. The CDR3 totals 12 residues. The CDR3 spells CASGQGADTQYF. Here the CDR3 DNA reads TGTGCCAGCGGACAGGGGGCAGATACGCAGTATTTT. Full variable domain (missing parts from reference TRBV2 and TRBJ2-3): EPEVTQTPSHQVTQMGQEVILRCVPISNHLYFYWYRQILGQKVEFLVSFYNNEISEKSEIFDDQFSVERPDGSNFTLKIRSTKLEDSAMYFCASGQGADTQYFGPGTRLTVL.

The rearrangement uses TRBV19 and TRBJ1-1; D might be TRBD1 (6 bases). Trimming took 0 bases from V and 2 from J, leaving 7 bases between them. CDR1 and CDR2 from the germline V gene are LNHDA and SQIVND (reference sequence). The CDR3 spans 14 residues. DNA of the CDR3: TGTGCCAGTAGTATAGACGGGGGCAACACTGAAGCTTTCTTT. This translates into CASSIDGGNTEAFF.

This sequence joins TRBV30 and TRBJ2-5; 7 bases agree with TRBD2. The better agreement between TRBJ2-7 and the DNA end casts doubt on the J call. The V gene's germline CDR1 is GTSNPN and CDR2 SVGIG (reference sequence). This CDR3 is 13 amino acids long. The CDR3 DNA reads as TGTGCCTCCGGGGGGAGGGGTTGGGACGAGCAGTACTTC. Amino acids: CASGGRGWDEQYF.

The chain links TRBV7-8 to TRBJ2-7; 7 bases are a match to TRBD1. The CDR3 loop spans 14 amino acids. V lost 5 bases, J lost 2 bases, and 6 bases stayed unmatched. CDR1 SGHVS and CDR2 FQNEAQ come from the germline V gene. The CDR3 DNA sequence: TGTGCCAGCAGCCCCTACAGGGGCCCCTACGAGCAGTACTTC. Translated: CASSPYRGPYEQYF.

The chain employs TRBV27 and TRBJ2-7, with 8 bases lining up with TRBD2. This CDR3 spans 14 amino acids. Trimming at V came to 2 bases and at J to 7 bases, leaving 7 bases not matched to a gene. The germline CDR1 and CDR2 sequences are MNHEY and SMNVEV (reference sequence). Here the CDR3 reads CASSLAGGFREQYF. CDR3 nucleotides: TGTGCCAGCAGTTTAGCGGGAGGATTCAGAGAGCAGTACTTC.

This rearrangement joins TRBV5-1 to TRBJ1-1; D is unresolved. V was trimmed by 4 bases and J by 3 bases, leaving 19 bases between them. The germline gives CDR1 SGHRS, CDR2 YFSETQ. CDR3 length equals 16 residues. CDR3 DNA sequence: TGCGCCAGCAGCCCCGGTTTGGGGAACTTCTACACTGAAGCTTTCTTT. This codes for CASSPGLGNFYTEAFF.

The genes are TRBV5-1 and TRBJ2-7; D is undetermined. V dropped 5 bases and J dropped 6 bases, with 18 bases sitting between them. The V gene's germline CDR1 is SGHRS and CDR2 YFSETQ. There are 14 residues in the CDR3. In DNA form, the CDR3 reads TGCGCCAGCAGTACAGCTATCACTGGCGGCGAGCAGTACTTC. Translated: CASSTAITGGEQYF.

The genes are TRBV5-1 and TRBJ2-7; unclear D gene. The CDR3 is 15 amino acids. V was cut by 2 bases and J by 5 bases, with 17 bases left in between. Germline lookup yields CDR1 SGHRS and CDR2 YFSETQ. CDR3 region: CASSLVSRHPDEQYF. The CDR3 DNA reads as TGCGCCAGCAGCTTAGTATCCCGGCACCCCGACGAGCAGTACTTC.

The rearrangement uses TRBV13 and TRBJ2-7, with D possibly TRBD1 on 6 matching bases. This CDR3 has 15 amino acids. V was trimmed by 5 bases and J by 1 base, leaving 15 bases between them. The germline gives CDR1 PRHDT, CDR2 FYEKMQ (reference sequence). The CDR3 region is CASSGFRGRSYEQYF. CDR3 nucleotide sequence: TGTGCCAGCAGCGGATTCAGGGGTCGATCCTACGAGCAGTACTTC.

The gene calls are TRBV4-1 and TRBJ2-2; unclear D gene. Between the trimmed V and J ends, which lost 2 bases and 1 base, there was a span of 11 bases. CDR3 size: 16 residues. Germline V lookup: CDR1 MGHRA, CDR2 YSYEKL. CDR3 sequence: CASSQHSNRNTGELFF. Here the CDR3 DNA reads TGCGCCAGCAGCCAACACAGTAACAGGAACACCGGGGAGCTGTTTTTT.